This T cell receptor beta chain was recovered during a study of PD-L1 blockade in urothelial cancer. Study overall: Blood analyses occurred 3 weeks (second dose) and 6 weeks post treatment start.

The table came from immunoSEQ multiplex PCR; TCRdb's copy has only in-frame clones and leaves some out. The sample lists about 40,000 clones; approximately 81% were seen once. From germline, CDR1 is LGHNA and CDR2 YNFKEQ. The J segment lost 3 bases and the V segment lost 3 bases, leaving 4 bases of the junction unmatched. CDR3 length: 15 amino acids. Time point described: peripheral blood 6 weeks after treatment start. This TCR came from a man aged 65-85 years with urothelial cancer. The material sequenced was PBMCs, taken around atezolizumab (anti-PD-L1) treatment. This rearrangement joins TRBV4-2 to TRBJ1-4, with 7 bases that match TRBD1. CDR3: CASSQPGQSNEKLFF. DNA for the CDR3: TGTGCCAGCAGCCAGCCGGGACAGTCTAATGAAAAACTGTTTTTT.